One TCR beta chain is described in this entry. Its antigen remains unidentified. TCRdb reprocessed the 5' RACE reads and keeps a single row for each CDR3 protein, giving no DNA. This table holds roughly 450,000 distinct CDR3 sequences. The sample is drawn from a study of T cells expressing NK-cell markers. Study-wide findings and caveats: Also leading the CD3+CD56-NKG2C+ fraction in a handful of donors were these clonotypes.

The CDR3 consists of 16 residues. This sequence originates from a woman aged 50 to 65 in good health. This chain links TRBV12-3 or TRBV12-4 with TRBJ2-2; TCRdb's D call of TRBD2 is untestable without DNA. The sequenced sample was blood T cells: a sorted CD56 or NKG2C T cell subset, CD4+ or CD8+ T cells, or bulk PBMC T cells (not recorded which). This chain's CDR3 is CASSLGAGGGSGELFF.